Listed below are T cell receptor beta chains from one sample, sequenced in a study of Ad26.COV2.S vaccination and SARS-CoV-2 variants. Sequencing used immunoSEQ multiplex PCR; TCRdb keeps in-frame clones, though not all of them. The data show approximately 90,000 clones, approximately 81% seen once. Source: peripheral blood, taken after recovery from COVID-19. These receptors were obtained from a human donor who had recovered from COVID-19. Each CDR3 is given with its conserved first and last residue. A D gene is named only where the DNA matches it firmly. Not all rows give a size; the values are once, few, many and, for expanded clones, a class.

-	-	TRBV7-2	TRBJ2-7	CASGEHYEQYF	TGTGCCAGCGGGGAGCACTACGAGCAGTACTTC
-	once	TRBV7-9	TRBJ1-1	CASSLGSLGSEAFF	TGTGCCAGCAGCTTAGGATCTCTAGGATCTGAAGCTTTCTTT
TRBD1	-	TRBV10-1	TRBJ1-6	CASSESSGTGSNSPLHF	TGCGCCAGCAGTGAGTCGTCCGGGACAGGGAGCAATTCACCCCTCCACTTT
-	-	TRBV5-4	TRBJ1-6	CASSDSVTYNSPLHF	TGTGCCAGCAGCGACTCGGTTACCTATAATTCACCCCTCCACTTT
-	few	TRBV10-3	TRBJ2-2	CAIMGTGELFF	TGTGCCATCATGGGTACCGGGGAGCTGTTTTTT
TRBD1	-	TRBV7-6	TRBJ1-1	CASSLASGGITEAFF	TGTGCCAGCAGCTTAGCGTCAGGGGGAATCACTGAAGCTTTCTTT
TRBD1	-	TRBV5-4	TRBJ1-2	CASSPPPTGGIRGYTF	TGTGCCAGCAGCCCGCCTCCGACAGGGGGGATCCGTGGCTACACCTTC
-	-	TRBV13	TRBJ2-7	CASSSRRDASYEQYF	TGTGCCAGCAGCTCTCGCCGGGACGCTTCCTACGAGCAGTACTTC
-	few	TRBV5-1	TRBJ2-3	CASSLGPSRSVSTDTQYF	TGCGCCAGCAGCTTGGGTCCCTCCAGGAGTGTTAGCACAGATACGCAGTATTTT
TRBD2	few	TRBV19	TRBJ2-7	CASSEGTSGSYEQYF	TGTGCCAGTAGTGAGGGGACTAGCGGGAGCTACGAGCAGTACTTC
-	once	TRBV14	TRBJ2-3	CASSEQGFGTDTQYF	TGTGCCAGCAGCGAACAGGGTTTTGGCACAGATACGCAGTATTTT
-	once	TRBV5-5	TRBJ1-4	CASSLDRAEGEKLFF	TGTGCCAGCAGCTTGGACCGGGCGGAGGGTGAAAAACTGTTTTTT
-	once	TRBV7-3	TRBJ2-4	CASSLIRGQQTIQYF	TGTGCCAGCAGCTTAATCCGGGGGCAACAAACCATTCAGTACTTC
-	once	TRBV29-1	TRBJ1-3	CGWTGRSGNTIYF	TGCGGCTGGACCGGGAGATCTGGAAACACCATATATTTT
-	-	TRBV7-9	TRBJ2-7	CASSLAGTYEQYF	TGTGCCAGCAGCTTAGCAGGGACCTACGAGCAGTACTTC
-	-	TRBV9	TRBJ1-2	CASTSRGGGYTF	TGTGCCAGCACCTCCCGGGGTGGAGGCTACACCTTC
-	-	TRBV10-3	TRBJ2-7	CATQLQVGPYEQYF	TGTGCCACGCAGTTGCAAGTGGGCCCCTACGAGCAGTACTTC
TRBD2	-	TRBV4-3	TRBJ2-7	CASSQDATGLASYEQYF	TGCGCCAGCAGCCAAGATGCAACGGGACTAGCGAGCTACGAGCAGTACTTC
TRBD1	once	TRBV7-8	TRBJ2-1	CASSLVGQGPYNEQFF	TGTGCCAGCAGCTTAGTGGGACAGGGGCCCTACAATGAGCAGTTCTTC
-	-	TRBV6-5	TRBJ2-1	CASSYQNPINEQFF	TGTGCCAGCAGTTACCAGAATCCTATCAATGAGCAGTTCTTC
TRBD1	-	TRBV4-2	TRBJ1-1	CASSQGTGEAFF	TGTGCCAGCAGCCAAGGGACAGGAGAAGCTTTCTTT
-	-	TRBV10-3	TRBJ1-4	CAISDTGAMGNEKLFF	TGTGCCATCAGTGATACTGGGGCCATGGGTAATGAAAAACTGTTTTTT
-	-	TRBV27	TRBJ1-2	CASRTGQTGYTF	TGTGCCAGCAGAACAGGGCAGACTGGCTACACCTTC
-	-	TRBV5-6	TRBJ2-2	CASSPDGLGNTGELFF	TGTGCCAGCAGCCCGGATGGCCTCGGTAACACCGGGGAGCTGTTTTTT
TRBD1	-	TRBV5-1	TRBJ1-6	CASSLAGQGRASPLHF	TGCGCCAGCAGCTTGGCCGGACAGGGTCGGGCTTCACCCCTCCACTTT